The 9 T cell receptor beta chains presented below share a single source sample, sequenced in a study of T cell repertoires in cytomegalovirus infection. TCRdb analysed the reads with MiXCR anew, one entry per CDR3 protein. Of 65,000 to 85,000 distinct CDR3 sequences listed, more than 25% are singletons. Antigens for these TCRs are unknown. The input for sequencing was CD8+ T cells from cultured PBMCs, taken from culture after CMV antigen stimulation. Receptor source: a human donor in good health (CMV status not recorded). Some clones in this sample may be carry-over from other donors' samples.

This clonotype was found a few times. J is TRBJ2-3 and V is TRBV4-1, with TRBD1 identical over 8 bases. CDR1 is MGHRA and CDR2 is YSYEKL in the germline V gene. The CDR3 consists of 14 residues. J gave up 0 bases and V 4 bases, and 0 bases lay outside the gene matches. The CDR3 is CASSRDRSTDTQYF. The CDR3 coding sequence is TGCGCCAGCAGCCGGGACAGGAGCACAGATACGCAGTATTTT.

As for this clonotype: A much larger clone differs from this one at a single base, so this may be a read error. The CDR3 does not end in the conserved phenylalanine or tryptophan, so this is likely a read error. This chain links TRBV7-2 with TRBJ1-1; no clear D gene. Per the germline V gene, CDR1 is SGHTA and CDR2 is FQGNSA. V lost 1 base, J lost 0 bases, and 9 bases lay in between. This CDR3 has 15 amino acids. The CDR3 coding sequence is TGTGCCAGCAGCTTAGGTCTGGGGATGAACACTGAAGCTTTCCTT. Translation: CASSLGLGMNTEAFL.

V and J are TRBV7-3 and TRBJ2-6; D is undetermined. V gave up 1 base and J gave up 0 bases, with 4 bases separating them. In germline, CDR1 is SGHTA, CDR2 FQGTGA. This CDR3 is built from 15 residues. Here the CDR3 reads CASSLIHSGANVLTF. CDR3 DNA sequence: TGTGCCAGCAGCTTAATCCACTCTGGGGCCAACGTCCTGACTTTC. The whole variable domain, filled in from reference TRBV7-3 and TRBJ2-6, reads GAGVSQTPSNKVTEKGKYVELRCDPISGHTALYWYRQSLGQGPEFLIYFQGTGAADDSGLPNDRFFAVRPEGSVSTLKIQRTERGDSAVYLCASSLIHSGANVLTFGAGSRLTVL.

The rearrangement links TRBV6-2 or TRBV6-3 to TRBJ1-2, with D perhaps matching TRBD1 (5 bases). Per the germline V gene, CDR1 is MNHEY and CDR2 is SVGEGT. V lost 2 bases to trimming and J lost 10 bases, with 11 bases between them. This CDR3 spans 12 amino acids. The CDR3 bases are TGTGCCAGCAGTTACGGGGGGAATGACTACACCTTC. This encodes CASSYGGNDYTF.

This chain uses TRBV14 with TRBJ1-2, with TRBD1 identical over 7 bases. The germline gives CDR1 SGHDN, CDR2 FVKESK. V trimming: 1 base; J trimming: 6 bases; junction bases outside the gene matches: 8. The CDR3 is made up of 15 amino acids. The CDR3 DNA follows: TGTGCCAGCAGCCAAGTAGAGAGGGGGCTGGATGGCTACACCTTC. It yields the protein CASSQVERGLDGYTF.

This clonotype is categorized as medium-sized (0.01 to 0.1%). The chain uses TRBV25-1 and TRBJ1-5; maybe TRBD1 (5 bases). V was pared by 4 bases and J by 6 bases, with 13 bases between. The CDR3 has 14 residues. The germline CDR1 and CDR2 sequences are MGHDK and SYGVNS. CDR3 loop: CASSALGVAQPQHF. In nucleotides, the CDR3 is TGTGCCAGCAGTGCTTTGGGGGTAGCTCAGCCCCAGCATTTT. Full variable domain (rest looked up from reference TRBV25-1 and TRBJ1-5): EADIYQTPRYLVIGTGKKITLECSQTMGHDKMYWYQQDPGMELHLIHYSYGVNSTEKGDLSSESTVSRIRTEHFPLTLESARPSHTSQYLCASSALGVAQPQHFGDGTRLSIL.

The gene calls are TRBV29-1 and TRBJ2-3, with a weak D call TRBD2 (6 bases). The CDR3 is 14 amino acids. Per the germline V gene, CDR1 is SQVTM and CDR2 is ANQGSEA. Trimming pared 8 bases from V and 1 base from J, leaving 16 bases between. The CDR3 sequence is CSFSGDDRTDTQYF. CDR3 DNA sequence: TGCAGCTTTAGCGGCGACGACCGCACAGATACGCAGTATTTT.

This clonotype has at least ten counts. V usage is TRBV5-1 and J usage is TRBJ2-1; 7 bases line up with TRBD1. The V gene end was trimmed by 5 bases and the J gene end by 2 bases; junction bases not matched to a gene: 4. The CDR3 runs 14 residues. Germline V gene lookup returns CDR1 SGHRS and CDR2 YFSETQ. CDR3 loop: CASSTQGAYNEQFF. The CDR3 coding sequence is TGCGCCAGCAGTACCCAGGGGGCCTACAATGAGCAGTTCTTC.

This clonotype has a single count. This chain connects TRBV20-1 to TRBJ1-2, with D tentatively TRBD1 (6 bases). V lost 2 bases to trimming and J lost 7 bases, with 17 bases between them. This CDR3 spans 14 amino acids. Germline V gene data show CDR1 as DFQATT and CDR2 as SNEGSKA (reference sequence). This chain's CDR3 is CSARSLGAGIGYTF. In DNA form, the CDR3 reads TGCAGTGCTAGATCCCTGGGGGCAGGGATTGGCTACACCTTC.